The 30 T cell receptor beta chains listed next were all sequenced from one sample in a study of cytomegalovirus exposure and HLA in healthy donors. PCR was performed using 60 Vbeta and 13 Jbeta primers. Measured with immunoSEQ multiplex PCR; TCRdb has only the in-frame clones, and not every one. This sample has 150,000 to 200,000 clones, with more than 60% found just once. The sequencing input was PBMCs. The receptors here all came from a woman aged 60-70 years in good health and CMV-seropositive.

The rearrangement uses TRBV11-2 and TRBJ2-7; no clear D gene. The CDR3 sequence is 13 residues long. Trimming cost V 5 bases and J 2 bases, with 10 bases left between them. Germline CDR1 and CDR2: SGHAT and FQNNGV. In nucleotides, the CDR3 is TGTGCCAGCAGCCTCGACACGACCTACGAGCAGTACTTC. This encodes CASSLDTTYEQYF.

The rearrangement joins TRBV5-1 to TRBJ1-1; TRBD1 agrees at 9 bases. The germline CDR1 and CDR2 sequences are SGHRS and YFSETQ. Losses at the gene ends were 2 bases for V and 5 bases for J; bases not matched to a gene: 13. The CDR3 loop spans 17 amino acids. The CDR3 DNA reads as TGCGCCAGCAGCTTTTATTTTTCTCCGGGACAGGGAACTGAAGCTTTCTTT. It translates to CASSFYFSPGQGTEAFF.

Written as DNA, the CDR3 is TGTGCCAGCAGTGCCCAGGGGGCGATGAACACTGAAGCTTTCTTT. Protein: CASSAQGAMNTEAFF. The chain is built from TRBV2 and TRBJ1-1; 8 bases align to TRBD1. V lost 4 bases, J lost 0 bases, and 4 bases stayed unmatched. CDR1 is SNHLY and CDR2 is FYNNEI in the germline V gene. This CDR3 comprises 15 residues.

This clone came up once. As DNA, the CDR3 is TGTGCCAGCAGTGGGGGACAATCCCGGACTGAAGCTTTCTTT. Translated: CASSGGQSRTEAFF. This rearrangement joins TRBV27 to TRBJ1-1, with a possible D match to TRBD1 (6 bases). Germline assignment: CDR1 MNHEY and CDR2 SMNVEV (reference sequence). Trimming left V 5 bases short and J 5 bases short, with 15 bases between. The CDR3 has 14 amino acids.

The rearrangement uses TRBV7-8 and TRBJ2-5; 13 bases are shared with TRBD2. The CDR3 runs to 16 residues. After removal of 0 bases from V and 7 bases from J, the junction contained 5 bases not matched to a gene. Germline V gene data show CDR1 as SGHVS and CDR2 as FQNEAQ. In DNA, the CDR3 is TGTGCCAGCAGCTTAGCCGACCGACTAGCGGGGGGGACCCAGTACTTC. Translation gives CASSLADRLAGGTQYF.

V usage is TRBV5-1 and J usage is TRBJ1-4; 11 bases agree with TRBD1. The CDR3 contains 14 residues. With 5 bases clipped from V and 8 bases from J, the junction kept 5 bases outside the gene matches. Germline loops: CDR1 SGHRS, CDR2 YFSETQ. For the CDR3, the DNA is TGCGCCAGCAGGGCCGGGACAGGGGGGGAAAAACTGTTTTTT. It translates to CASRAGTGGEKLFF.

V and J are TRBV29-1 and TRBJ2-7; no clear D. Trimming left V 4 bases short and J 2 bases short, with 12 bases between. The germline V gene has CDR1 SQVTM and CDR2 ANQGSEA. The CDR3 runs to 13 residues. CDR3 region: CSVVAPNTYEQYF. CDR3 in DNA: TGCAGCGTTGTGGCACCGAATACCTACGAGCAGTACTTC.

The DNA for the CDR3 is TGCGCCAGCAGCTTGGGACTAGCGGGGGTCACAGATACGCAGTATTTT. It yields the protein CASSLGLAGVTDTQYF. The gene calls are TRBV5-1 and TRBJ2-3; 12 bases match TRBD2. Germline lookup yields CDR1 SGHRS and CDR2 YFSETQ. The CDR3 has 16 residues. V was pared by 0 bases and J by 2 bases, with 1 base of the junction left unmatched. Looking up the rest from reference TRBV5-1 and TRBJ2-3 gives the full variable domain: KAGVTQTPRYLIKTRGQQVTLSCSPISGHRSVSWYQQTPGQGLQFLFEYFSETQRNKGNFPGRFSGRQFSNSRSEMNVSTLELGDSALYLCASSLGLAGVTDTQYFGPGTRLTVL.

CDR3: CASKVRGSYEQYF. The CDR3 nucleotides are TGTGCCAGCAAGGTAAGGGGCTCCTACGAGCAGTACTTC. The chain has TRBV5-6 and TRBJ2-7, with D perhaps matching TRBD1 (5 bases). Germline CDR1 SGHDT, CDR2 YYEEEE. Between the trimmed V and J ends, which lost 6 bases and 0 bases, there was a span of 10 bases. CDR3 length equals 13 residues.

The genes are TRBV12-5 and TRBJ2-5; D possibly corresponds to TRBD1 (5 bases). Germline V gene data show CDR1 as LGHNT and CDR2 as FRNRAP. The CDR3 covers 15 residues. V lost 3 bases, J lost 1 base, and 12 bases lay in between. CDR3 coding DNA: TGTGCTAGTGGTTTCGGAGACAGAGGCCAAGAGACCCAGTACTTC. Translation gives CASGFGDRGQETQYF.

This clone appeared once. This chain links TRBV6-1 with TRBJ1-5; tentative D call: TRBD1 (5 bases). The germline V and J ends were trimmed by 2 bases and 6 bases, with 8 bases remaining between them. Per germline, CDR1 MNHNS and CDR2 SASEGT. The CDR3 is made up of 13 amino acids. The CDR3, as DNA: TGTGCCAGCAGTGAACAGGGTGGTCAGCCCCAGCATTTT. This translates into CASSEQGGQPQHF.

The chain couples TRBV18 to TRBJ2-1; the match to TRBD2 covers 7 bases. CDR1 and CDR2 from the germline V gene are KGHSH and LQKENI. This CDR3 has 13 residues. V shed 1 base, J shed 10 bases, and the junction held 4 bases outside the gene matches. The CDR3 DNA is TGTGCCAGCTCACCACGGAGGGAGGGGGAGCAGTTCTTC. Translated: CASSPRREGEQFF. Using reference TRBV18 and TRBJ2-1 for the parts outside the CDR3, the full variable domain is NAGVMQNPRHLVRRRGQEARLRCSPMKGHSHVYWYRQLPEEGLKFMVYLQKENIIDESGMPKERFSAEFPKEGPSILRIQQVVRGDSAAYFCASSPRREGEQFFGPGTRLTVL.

This chain links TRBV7-2 with TRBJ2-1; 12 bases line up with TRBD1. The CDR3 sequence is 16 residues long. Germline lookup yields CDR1 SGHTA and CDR2 FQGNSA. The ends lost 1 base at V and 9 bases at J; junction bases unmatched: 7. The CDR3 DNA follows: TGTGCCAGCAGCTTAGATTGGGACAGGGGGCCGGGTGAGCAGTTCTTC. This encodes CASSLDWDRGPGEQFF.

V and J are TRBV4-2 and TRBJ1-1; D perhaps matches TRBD1 (5 bases). Germline CDR1 is LGHNA and CDR2 is YNFKEQ. The CDR3 is 15 amino acids. The ends were cut back, 1 base at V and 1 base at J, with 10 bases in the middle. CDR3 sequence: CASSQVGQRNTEAFF. CDR3 DNA: TGTGCCAGCAGCCAAGTCGGACAACGGAACACTGAAGCTTTCTTT.

The chain has TRBV6-1 and TRBJ2-2, with TRBD2 matching 7 bases. Germline CDR1 and CDR2: MNHNS and SASEGT. The CDR3 sequence is 14 residues long. V was pared by 5 bases and J by 7 bases, with 7 bases of the junction left unmatched. In DNA form, the CDR3 reads TGTGCCAGCAGTATAGGACTAGGCGGCGGGGAGCTGTTTTTT. It is translated as CASSIGLGGGELFF.

J is TRBJ2-3 and V is TRBV2; 13 nucleotides match TRBD2. Per the germline V gene, CDR1 is SNHLY and CDR2 is FYNNEI. V lost 6 bases and J lost 6; bases outside the gene matches: 6. This CDR3 has 15 amino acids. CDR3 amino acids: CASRTPLAGGDTQYF. The CDR3, as DNA: TGTGCCAGCAGGACTCCACTAGCGGGGGGGGATACGCAGTATTTT. The full variable domain, with the rest looked up from reference TRBV2 and TRBJ2-3, is EPEVTQTPSHQVTQMGQEVILRCVPISNHLYFYWYRQILGQKVEFLVSFYNNEISEKSEIFDDQFSVERPDGSNFTLKIRSTKLEDSAMYFCASRTPLAGGDTQYFGPGTRLTVL.

The gene calls are TRBV28 and TRBJ2-4, with D perhaps matching TRBD2 (5 bases). Germline loops: CDR1 MDHEN, CDR2 SYDVKM. This CDR3 has 14 amino acids. Trimming removed 6 bases at V and 0 bases at J, with 9 bases between. The chain's CDR3 is CASSRGVAKNIQYF. CDR3 nucleotide sequence: TGTGCCAGCAGCCGGGGAGTAGCCAAAAACATTCAGTACTTC.

The genes are TRBV11-2 and TRBJ1-6, with D hard to call. CDR1 and CDR2 (germline): SGHAT, FQNNGV. CDR3 length: 13 residues. With 6 bases removed from V and 2 bases from J, the gap between germline ends came to 5 bases. This CDR3 is CASRRAYNSPLHF. CDR3 sequence (DNA): TGTGCCAGCAGACGAGCCTATAATTCACCCCTCCACTTT.

V usage is TRBV13 and J usage is TRBJ1-4; 7 bases agree with TRBD1. Germline V gene lookup returns CDR1 PRHDT and CDR2 FYEKMQ (reference sequence). The CDR3 spans 14 residues. The V gene end was trimmed by 5 bases and the J gene end by 4 bases; junction bases not matched to a gene: 4. DNA for the CDR3: TGTGCCAGCAGCCCGGGACAGCTTAATGAAAAACTGTTTTTT. This encodes CASSPGQLNEKLFF.

This chain connects TRBV19 to TRBJ2-2; D might be TRBD2 (6 bases). CDR1 and CDR2 (germline): LNHDA, SQIVND (reference sequence). The CDR3 has 13 residues. V shed 9 bases and J shed 1 base, with 9 bases lying between them. The DNA for the CDR3 is TGTGCCAGCCGGGGAGGGAACACCGGGGAGCTGTTTTTT. As protein: CASRGGNTGELFF.

J is TRBJ2-1 and V is TRBV6-1, with TRBD1 matching 9 bases. This CDR3 has 14 residues. CDR1 MNHNS and CDR2 SASEGT come from the germline V gene. The ends lost 8 bases at V and 3 bases at J; junction bases unmatched: 5. The CDR3 DNA is TGTGCCAGCCGGCCGGGACAGGGCTACAATGAGCAGTTCTTC. Translation gives CASRPGQGYNEQFF.

V is TRBV28 and J is TRBJ1-2; tentatively, D is TRBD1 (5 bases). V gave up 8 bases and J gave up 2 bases, with 9 bases separating them. This CDR3 spans 12 amino acids. Germline V gives CDR1 MDHEN, CDR2 SYDVKM. CDR3 in amino acids: CASAGGNYGYTF. The CDR3 DNA sequence: TGTGCCAGCGCGGGGGGGAACTATGGCTACACCTTC.

This chain connects TRBV6-1 to TRBJ2-7; 13 bases are shared with TRBD2. The CDR3 has 15 residues. Germline V gene sequence: CDR1 MNHNS, CDR2 SASEGT. The trim removed 6 bases at V and 9 bases at J, leaving 11 bases unmatched. Here the CDR3 reads CASSLTGTSGTGQYF. In DNA form, the CDR3 reads TGTGCCAGCAGCTTAACCGGGACTAGCGGGACAGGGCAGTACTTC.

The chain links TRBV28 to TRBJ2-7, with unresolved D. CDR1 and CDR2 (germline): MDHEN, SYDVKM. V lost 3 bases and J 9 bases, leaving 15 bases between the germline ends. The CDR3 consists of 13 residues. Here the CDR3 DNA reads TGTGCCAGCAGTTTCCTCTCCCCTCCCCGGCAGTACTTC. This sequence encodes CASSFLSPPRQYF.

This chain connects TRBV4-1 to TRBJ2-6; D is perhaps TRBD2 (7 bases). CDR1 is MGHRA and CDR2 is YSYEKL in the germline V gene. This CDR3 comprises 19 residues. Trimming cost V 0 bases and J 4 bases, with 19 bases left between them. CDR3 bases: TGCGCCAGCAGCCAAGAGGGTCGGGGGGCAGCGGGGGGGGCCAACGTCCTGACTTTC. Its translation: CASSQEGRGAAGGANVLTF.

The J gene is TRBJ2-1, the V gene TRBV7-3, with TRBD2 matching over 9 bases. The CDR3 extends over 15 amino acids. Unmatched junction bases numbered 6, after V lost 4 bases and J lost 5 bases. The germline V gene encodes CDR1 SGHTA and CDR2 FQGTGA. CDR3 in amino acids: CASSSSGGPNNEQFF. The DNA for the CDR3 is TGTGCCAGCAGCTCAAGCGGGGGGCCCAACAATGAGCAGTTCTTC.

The chain employs TRBV29-1 and TRBJ2-7; D possibly corresponds to TRBD1 (6 bases). Germline values: CDR1 SQVTM, CDR2 ANQGSEA. The CDR3 is 11 amino acids. Deletions cut 6 bases from V and 5 bases from J, with 11 bases between. DNA for the CDR3: TGCAGCGTGGGGACAATCGACGAGCAGTACTTC. Its protein is CSVGTIDEQYF.

In its sample, this clone was seen a few times. The genes are TRBV7-9 and TRBJ2-1, with TRBD1 matching 9 bases. The germline V gene has CDR1 SEHNR and CDR2 FQNEAQ (reference sequence). The CDR3 is 14 amino acids. J lost 8 bases, V lost 5 bases, and 7 bases had no gene match. The CDR3 DNA reads TGTGCCAGCAGCCTAGGGACAGGGAACGATGAGCAGTTCTTC. It is translated as CASSLGTGNDEQFF.

The rearrangement uses TRBV9 and TRBJ1-5; D is unresolved. Trimming left V 1 base short and J 0 bases short, with 8 bases between. Germline lookup yields CDR1 SGDLS and CDR2 YYNGEE. The CDR3 runs 15 residues. The CDR3 DNA follows: TGTGCCAGCAGCGTATCCGGAGGTAGCAATCAGCCCCAGCATTTT. Amino acid sequence: CASSVSGGSNQPQHF.

The rearrangement links TRBV27 to TRBJ1-4; D remains ambiguous. Trimming stripped 6 bases from V and 8 bases from J, with 16 bases between. In germline, CDR1 is MNHEY, CDR2 SMNVEV (reference sequence). This CDR3 comprises 14 residues. Written as DNA, the CDR3 is TGTGCCAGCAGCCTCCGGGCCCGGAGGGAAAAACTGTTTTTT. It specifies CASSLRARREKLFF.